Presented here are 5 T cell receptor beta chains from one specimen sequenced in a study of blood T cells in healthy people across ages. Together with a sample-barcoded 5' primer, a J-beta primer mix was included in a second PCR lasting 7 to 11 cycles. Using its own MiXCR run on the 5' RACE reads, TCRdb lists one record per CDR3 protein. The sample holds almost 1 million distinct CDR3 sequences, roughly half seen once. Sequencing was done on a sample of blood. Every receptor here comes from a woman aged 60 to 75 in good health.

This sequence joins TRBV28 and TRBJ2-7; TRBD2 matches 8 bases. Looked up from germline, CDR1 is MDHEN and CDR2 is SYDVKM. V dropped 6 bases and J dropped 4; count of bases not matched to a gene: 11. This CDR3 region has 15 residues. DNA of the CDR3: TGTGCCAGCAGCCCGCCGGGGGGACTAGTGTACGAGCAGTACTTC. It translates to CASSPPGGLVYEQYF.

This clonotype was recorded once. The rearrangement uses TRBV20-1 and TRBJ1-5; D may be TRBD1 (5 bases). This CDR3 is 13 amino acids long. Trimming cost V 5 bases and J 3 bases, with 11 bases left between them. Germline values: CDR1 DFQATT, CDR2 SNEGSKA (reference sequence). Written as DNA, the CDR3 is TGCAGTGCTCCCCGGGGCCTCAATCAGCCCCAGCATTTT. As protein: CSAPRGLNQPQHF.

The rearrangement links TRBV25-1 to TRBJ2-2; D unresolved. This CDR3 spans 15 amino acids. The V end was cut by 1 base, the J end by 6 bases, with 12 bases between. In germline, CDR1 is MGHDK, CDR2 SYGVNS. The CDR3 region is CASSELAGPSGELFF. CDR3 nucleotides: TGTGCCAGCAGTGAATTGGCAGGCCCTTCCGGGGAGCTGTTTTTT.

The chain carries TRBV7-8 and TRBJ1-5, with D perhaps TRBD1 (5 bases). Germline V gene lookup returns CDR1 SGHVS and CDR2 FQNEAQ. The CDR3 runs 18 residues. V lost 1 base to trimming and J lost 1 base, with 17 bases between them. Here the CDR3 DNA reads TGTGCCAGCAGCTTAGGTAGTATGGGGGTATTGAGCAATCAGCCCCAGCATTTT. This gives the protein CASSLGSMGVLSNQPQHF. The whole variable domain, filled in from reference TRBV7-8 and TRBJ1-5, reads GAGVSQSPRYKVAKRGQDVALRCDPISGHVSLFWYQQALGQGPEFLTYFQNEAQLDKSGLPSDRFFAERPEGSVSTLKIQRTQQEDSAVYLCASSLGSMGVLSNQPQHFGDGTRLSIL.

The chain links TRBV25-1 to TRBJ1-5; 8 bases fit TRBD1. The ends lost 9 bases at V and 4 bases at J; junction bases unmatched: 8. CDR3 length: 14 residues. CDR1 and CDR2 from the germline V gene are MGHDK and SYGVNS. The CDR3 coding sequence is TGTGCCAGAGCAATTGGGACAGGAAATCAGCCCCAGCATTTT. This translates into CARAIGTGNQPQHF. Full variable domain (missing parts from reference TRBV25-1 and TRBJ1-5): EADIYQTPRYLVIGTGKKITLECSQTMGHDKMYWYQQDPGMELHLIHYSYGVNSTEKGDLSSESTVSRIRTEHFPLTLESARPSHTSQYLCARAIGTGNQPQHFGDGTRLSIL.